The clone carrying this T cell receptor beta chain was counted many times. Its antigen remains unknown. V gave up 2 bases and J gave up 4 bases, with 12 bases separating them. The CDR3 covers 15 residues. CDR1 and CDR2 from the germline V gene are SGHRS and YFSETQ. The cDNA was generated through 5'RACE incorporating 10-nucleotide random UMIs. MiXCR, applied by TCRdb to the 5' RACE reads, yields one record per CDR3 protein. The table shows approximately 48,000 distinct CDR3 sequences, with 10% to 15% occurring only once. The record originates from a study of neurological immune-mediated disorders. Overall study results and limits: None of the CDR3 amino acid sequences in expanded clones turned up in more than one subject, which points to private repertoires in all groups.

Time point meaning: longitudinal time-point 3. Sample: PBMCs. The genes are TRBV5-1 and TRBJ1-4; the D is unclear. The receptor comes from a male donor with HTLV-1-associated myelopathy (HAM/TSP). The CDR3 region has the DNA TGCGCCAGCAGCTTTTGGGAGCCGTTTAATGAAAAACTGTTTTTT. This codes for CASSFWEPFNEKLFF.